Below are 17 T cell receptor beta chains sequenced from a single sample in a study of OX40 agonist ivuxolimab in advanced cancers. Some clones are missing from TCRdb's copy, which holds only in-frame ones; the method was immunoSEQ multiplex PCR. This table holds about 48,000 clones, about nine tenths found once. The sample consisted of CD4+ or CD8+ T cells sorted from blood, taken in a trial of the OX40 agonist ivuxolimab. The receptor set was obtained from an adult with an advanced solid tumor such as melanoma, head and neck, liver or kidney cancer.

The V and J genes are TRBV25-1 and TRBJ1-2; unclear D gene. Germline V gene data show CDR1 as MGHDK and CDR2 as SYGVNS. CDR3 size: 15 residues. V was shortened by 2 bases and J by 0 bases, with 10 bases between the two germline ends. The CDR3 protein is CASSEAGNTNYGYTF. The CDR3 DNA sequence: TGTGCCAGCAGTGAAGCTGGAAATACTAACTATGGCTACACCTTC.

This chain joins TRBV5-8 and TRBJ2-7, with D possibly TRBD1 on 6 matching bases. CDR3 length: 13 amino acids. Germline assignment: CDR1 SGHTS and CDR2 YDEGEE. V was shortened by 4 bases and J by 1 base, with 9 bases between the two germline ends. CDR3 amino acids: CASSPQGSYEQYV. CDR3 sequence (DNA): TGTGCCAGCAGCCCACAGGGATCCTACGAGCAGTACGTC.

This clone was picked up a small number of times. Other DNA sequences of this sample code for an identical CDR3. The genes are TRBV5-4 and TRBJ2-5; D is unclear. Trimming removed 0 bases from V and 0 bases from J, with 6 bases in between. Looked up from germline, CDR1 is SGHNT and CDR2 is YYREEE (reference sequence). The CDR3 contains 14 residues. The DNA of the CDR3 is TGTGCCAGCAGCTTGGAGGGCTACCAAGAGACCCAGTACTTC. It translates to CASSLEGYQETQYF.

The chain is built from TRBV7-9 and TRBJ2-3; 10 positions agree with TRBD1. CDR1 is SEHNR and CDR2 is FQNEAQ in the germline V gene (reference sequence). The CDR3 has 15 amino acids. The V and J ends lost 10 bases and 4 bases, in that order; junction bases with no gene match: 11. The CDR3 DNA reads TGTGCCACTCAGACAGGGGGCCAATCCCCAGATACGCAGTATTTT. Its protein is CATQTGGQSPDTQYF.

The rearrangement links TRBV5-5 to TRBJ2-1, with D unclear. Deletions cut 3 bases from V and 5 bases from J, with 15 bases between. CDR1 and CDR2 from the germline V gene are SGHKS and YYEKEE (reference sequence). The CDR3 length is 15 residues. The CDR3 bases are TGTGCCAGCAGCTCCCCACCGTCCGTGGACAATGAGCAGTTCTTC. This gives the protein CASSSPPSVDNEQFF.

The CDR3 region is CASSQTGGTEAFF. Written as DNA, the CDR3 is TGTGCCAGCAGTCAGACAGGGGGCACTGAAGCTTTCTTT. This chain uses TRBV27 with TRBJ1-1; 9 nucleotides agree with TRBD1. Germline V gene lookup returns CDR1 MNHEY and CDR2 SMNVEV (reference sequence). This CDR3 region has 13 residues. V lost 5 bases, J lost 4 bases, and 2 bases stayed unmatched.

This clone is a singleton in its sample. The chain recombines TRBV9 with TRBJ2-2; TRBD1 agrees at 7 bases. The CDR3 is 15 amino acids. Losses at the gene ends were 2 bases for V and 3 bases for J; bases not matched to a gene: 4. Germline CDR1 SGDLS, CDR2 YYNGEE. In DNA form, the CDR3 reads TGTGCCAGCAGCGTCCGGGACAGAGACACCGGGGAGCTGTTTTTT. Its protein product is CASSVRDRDTGELFF.

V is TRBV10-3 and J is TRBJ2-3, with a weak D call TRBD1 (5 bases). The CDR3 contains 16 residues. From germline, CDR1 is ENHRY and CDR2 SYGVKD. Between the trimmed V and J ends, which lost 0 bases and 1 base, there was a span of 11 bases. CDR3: CAISESLGRGTDTQYF. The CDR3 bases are TGTGCCATCAGTGAGTCGCTGGGGCGAGGCACAGATACGCAGTATTTT.

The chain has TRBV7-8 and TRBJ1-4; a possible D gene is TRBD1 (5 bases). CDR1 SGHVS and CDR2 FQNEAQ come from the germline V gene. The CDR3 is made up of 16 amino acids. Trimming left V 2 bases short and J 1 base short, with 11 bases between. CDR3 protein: CASSLRQTVTNEKLFF. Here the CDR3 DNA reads TGTGCCAGCAGCTTACGACAGACGGTAACTAATGAAAAACTGTTTTTT.

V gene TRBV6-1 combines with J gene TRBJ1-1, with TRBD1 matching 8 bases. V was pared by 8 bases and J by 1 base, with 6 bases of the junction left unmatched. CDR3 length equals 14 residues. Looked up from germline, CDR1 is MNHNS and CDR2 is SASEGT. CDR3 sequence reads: CASARTGQNTEAFF. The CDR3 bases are TGTGCCAGCGCCCGGACAGGGCAGAACACTGAAGCTTTCTTT.

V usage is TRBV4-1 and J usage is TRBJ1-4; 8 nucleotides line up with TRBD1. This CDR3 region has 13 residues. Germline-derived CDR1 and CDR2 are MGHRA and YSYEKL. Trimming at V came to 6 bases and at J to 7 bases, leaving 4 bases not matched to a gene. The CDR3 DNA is TGCGCCAGCAGGAGACAGGGGTCTGAAAAACTGTTTTTT. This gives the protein CASRRQGSEKLFF.

CDR3 sequence: CASMENTEAFF. CDR3 sequence (DNA): TGTGCCAGTATGGAGAACACTGAAGCTTTCTTT. This chain connects TRBV19 to TRBJ1-1; no clear D. Deletions cut 7 bases from V and 1 base from J, with 4 bases between. Germline CDR1 LNHDA, CDR2 SQIVND (reference sequence). CDR3 length: 11 residues.

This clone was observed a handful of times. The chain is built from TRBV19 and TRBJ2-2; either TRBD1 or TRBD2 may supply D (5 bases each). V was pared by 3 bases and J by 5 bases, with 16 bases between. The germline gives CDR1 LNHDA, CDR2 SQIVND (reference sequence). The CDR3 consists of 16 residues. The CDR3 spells CASSIPGDPITGELFF. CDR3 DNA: TGTGCCAGTAGTATCCCTGGGGACCCAATTACCGGGGAGCTGTTTTTT.

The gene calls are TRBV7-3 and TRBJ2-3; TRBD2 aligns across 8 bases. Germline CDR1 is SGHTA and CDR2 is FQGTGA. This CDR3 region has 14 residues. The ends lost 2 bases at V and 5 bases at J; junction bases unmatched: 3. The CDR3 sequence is CASSLGGGKDTQYF. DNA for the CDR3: TGTGCCAGCAGCTTAGGCGGGGGGAAAGATACGCAGTATTTT.

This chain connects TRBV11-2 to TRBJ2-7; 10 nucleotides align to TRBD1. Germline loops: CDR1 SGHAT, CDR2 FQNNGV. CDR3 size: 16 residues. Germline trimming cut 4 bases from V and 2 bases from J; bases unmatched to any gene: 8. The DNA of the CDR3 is TGTGCCAGCAGCTCCATGGGGGACAGGGGCACCTACGAGCAGTACTTC. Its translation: CASSSMGDRGTYEQYF.

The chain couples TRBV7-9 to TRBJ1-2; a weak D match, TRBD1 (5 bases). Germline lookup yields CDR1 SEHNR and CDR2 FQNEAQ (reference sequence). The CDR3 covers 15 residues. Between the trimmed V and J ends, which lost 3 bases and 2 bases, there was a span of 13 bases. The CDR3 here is CASSFARGLNYGYTF. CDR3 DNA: TGTGCCAGCAGCTTTGCCCGGGGCTTAAACTATGGCTACACCTTC.

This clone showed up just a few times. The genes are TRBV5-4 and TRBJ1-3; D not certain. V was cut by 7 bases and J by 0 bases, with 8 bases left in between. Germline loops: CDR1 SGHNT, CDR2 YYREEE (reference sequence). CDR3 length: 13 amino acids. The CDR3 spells CASWPDSGNTIYF. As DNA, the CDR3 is TGTGCCAGCTGGCCTGACTCTGGAAACACCATATATTTT.